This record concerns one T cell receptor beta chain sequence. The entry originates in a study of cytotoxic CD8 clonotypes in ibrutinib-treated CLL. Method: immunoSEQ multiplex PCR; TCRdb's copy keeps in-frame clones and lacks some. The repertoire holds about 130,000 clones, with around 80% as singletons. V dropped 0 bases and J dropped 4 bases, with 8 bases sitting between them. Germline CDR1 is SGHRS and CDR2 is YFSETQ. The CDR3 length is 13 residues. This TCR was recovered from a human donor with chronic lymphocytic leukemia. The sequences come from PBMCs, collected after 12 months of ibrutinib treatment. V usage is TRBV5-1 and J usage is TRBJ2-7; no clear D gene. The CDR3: CASSLVSPYEQYF. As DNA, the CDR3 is TGCGCCAGCAGCTTGGTGTCCCCATACGAGCAGTACTTC.